This TCR beta chain was recorded in a study of T cell responses to AZD1222 COVID-19 vaccine. TCRdb's table, derived via immunoSEQ multiplex PCR, lists solely in-frame clones and lacks some. This table has about 110,000 clones, about 90% appearing once. Points from the study as a whole: Repertoire sampling occurred only after the peak T cell response.

Trimming took off 7 bases at V and 5 bases at J, with 9 bases between the two ends. CDR3 size: 11 residues. Germline V CDR1 and CDR2: LNHDA, SQIVND (reference sequence). As to this clone: Its antigen remains unknown.

The V gene is TRBV19, the J gene TRBJ2-7; tentative D call: TRBD1 (5 bases). This receptor was taken from an adult who received the AZD1222 COVID-19 vaccine. The specimen was peripheral blood, collected 28 days after the second AZD1222 dose. The DNA for the CDR3 is TGTGCCAGTATGGGGCGGCACGAGCAGTACTTC. As protein: CASMGRHEQYF.